This TCR beta chain emerged from a study of early T cells in non-severe SARS-CoV-2 infection. Whole-study context: Chains from this unsorted whole-blood bulk RNA could not be paired.

The table lists this clonotype with a few counts. Individual cDNA molecules each received unique molecular identifiers attached to them. TCRdb fed the 5' RACE reads into MiXCR, producing one record per CDR3 protein. The data hold about 46,000 distinct CDR3 sequences, with 9.3% observed a single time. The CDR3 has 15 residues. V was pared by 0 bases and J by 5 bases, with 11 bases between. CDR1 is SGDLS, CDR2 YYNGEE, per germline. The sequenced sample consisted of whole blood. The chain employs TRBV9 and TRBJ2-2; no reliable D call. The TCR was taken from an adult who was a healthcare worker with PCR-confirmed SARS-CoV-2 infection or an uninfected control (not recorded which). Here the CDR3 reads CASSVAGYQTGELFF. The CDR3 region has the DNA TGTGCCAGCAGCGTAGCTGGCTATCAGACCGGGGAGCTGTTTTTT.